The sequence of this T cell receptor beta chain was determined in a study of T cells in Graves' hyperthyroidism and ophthalmopathy. Study findings and constraints: A model using 13 V-J features told ophthalmopathy apart from stable hyperthyroidism. Also found in blood were most expanded thyroid clonotypes above 0.001.

The CDR3 regions of TCR beta were amplified from RNA transcripts. Using the HTBI primer set, a first-round RT-PCR was run on the TCR CDR3. TCRdb re-derived calls from the multiplex PCR reads in MiXCR, one entry per CDR3 protein. The sample comprises hundreds of thousands of distinct CDR3 sequences, 15% to 17% of which are singletons, and roughly 7.7% rests with the top ten. Trimming stripped 6 bases from V and 1 base from J, with 12 bases between. The CDR3 totals 15 residues. CDR1 is SNHLY and CDR2 is FYNNEI in the germline V gene. This clonotype appeared many times. The antigen is undetermined. The J gene is TRBJ2-2, the V gene TRBV2, with D tentatively TRBD1 or TRBD2 (5 bases each). The sequenced sample consisted of blood. This sequence was found in a woman under 30 with Graves' hyperthyroidism. The CDR3 DNA is TGTGCCAGCAGAGCCCGGGACGTGAACACCGGGGAGCTGTTTTTT. This sequence encodes CASRARDVNTGELFF.